The present entry profiles one TCR beta chain with its context. The target antigen is unknown. This entry comes from a study of vaccination effects on CD4 cells after COVID-19. Losses at the gene ends were 0 bases for V and 2 bases for J; bases not matched to a gene: 15. This CDR3 spans 21 amino acids. CDR1 is MNHEY, CDR2 SVGEGT, per germline. Before any sequencing was done, the ViraFEST assay used viral peptide pools to expand antigen-specific CD4+ T cells. Culturing for 10 to 11 days preceded CD4+ T cell isolation. The study found no prior SARS-CoV-2 infection in the vaccine recipients, who tested negative for nucleocapsid antibodies. PBMC cultures contained over 1.5 million cells per well, around 10 IU/ml IL-2 and around 9.3 ug/ml peptides. Clones were read by immunoSEQ multiplex PCR, and TCRdb kept only the in-frame ones, dropping some. The top ten hold under 3% of the sample, which has about 73,000 clones, 60% to 75% seen once.

Sequenced here: CD4+ T cells from PBMCs cultured with HCoV-NL63 spike peptides, sampled before COVID-19 vaccination. V usage is TRBV6-2 or TRBV6-3 and J usage is TRBJ2-3; 12 bases are a match to TRBD2. The TCR comes from a human donor who received a COVID-19 vaccine. The CDR3 coding sequence is TGTGCCAGCAGTTACTCGAATAGACTAGCGGGGGTCCGATTTGTCACAGATACGCAGTATTTT. Its translation is CASSYSNRLAGVRFVTDTQYF.